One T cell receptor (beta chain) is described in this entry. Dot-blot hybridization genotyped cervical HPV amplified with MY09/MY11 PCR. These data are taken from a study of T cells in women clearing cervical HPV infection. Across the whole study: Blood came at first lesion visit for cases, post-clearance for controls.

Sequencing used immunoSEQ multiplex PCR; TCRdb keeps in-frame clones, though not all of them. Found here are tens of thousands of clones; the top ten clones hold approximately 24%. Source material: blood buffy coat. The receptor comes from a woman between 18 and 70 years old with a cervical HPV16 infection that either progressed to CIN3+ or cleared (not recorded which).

The covered CDR3 bases are TGTGCCCCTACCTCCCACGAC. It yields the protein CAPTSHD. The full CDR3 sequence reads CAPTSHDYTF. The chain employs TRBV19 and TRBJ1-2; no definite D call. The read ends 3 residues early relative to the CDR3; the germline J gene fills the gap. The germline gives CDR1 LNHDA, CDR2 SQIVND (reference sequence). The CDR3 has 10 amino acids.